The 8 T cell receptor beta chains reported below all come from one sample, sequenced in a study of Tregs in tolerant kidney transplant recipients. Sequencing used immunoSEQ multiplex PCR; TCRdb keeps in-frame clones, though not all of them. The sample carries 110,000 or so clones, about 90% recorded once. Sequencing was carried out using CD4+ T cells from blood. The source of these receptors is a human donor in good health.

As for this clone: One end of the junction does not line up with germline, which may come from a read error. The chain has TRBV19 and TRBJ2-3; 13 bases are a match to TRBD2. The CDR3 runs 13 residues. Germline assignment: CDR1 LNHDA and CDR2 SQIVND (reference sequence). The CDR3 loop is CASSLGLAGAQDF. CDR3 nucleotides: TGTGCCAGTAGCCTAGGACTAGCGGGGGCCCAGGATTTT.

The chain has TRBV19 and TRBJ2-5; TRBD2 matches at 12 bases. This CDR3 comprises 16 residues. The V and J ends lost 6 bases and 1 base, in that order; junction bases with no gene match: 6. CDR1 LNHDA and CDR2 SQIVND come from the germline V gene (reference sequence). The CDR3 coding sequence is TGTGCCAGTAGGGAACGACTAGCGGGGGCCCAAGAGACCCAGTACTTC. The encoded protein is CASRERLAGAQETQYF.

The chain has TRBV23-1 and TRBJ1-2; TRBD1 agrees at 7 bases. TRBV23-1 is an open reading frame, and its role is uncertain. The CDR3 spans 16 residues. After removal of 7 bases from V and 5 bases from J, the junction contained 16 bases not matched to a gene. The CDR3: CASTTPWKGASYGYTF. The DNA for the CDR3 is TGCGCCAGCACCACCCCCTGGAAGGGGGCATCGTATGGCTACACCTTC.

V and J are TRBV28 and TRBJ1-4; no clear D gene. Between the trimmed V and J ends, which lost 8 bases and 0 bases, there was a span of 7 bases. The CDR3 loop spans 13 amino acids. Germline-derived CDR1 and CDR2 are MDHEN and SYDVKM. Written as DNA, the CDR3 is TGTGCCAGCTTCAGCGCAACTAATGAAAAACTGTTTTTT. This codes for CASFSATNEKLFF.

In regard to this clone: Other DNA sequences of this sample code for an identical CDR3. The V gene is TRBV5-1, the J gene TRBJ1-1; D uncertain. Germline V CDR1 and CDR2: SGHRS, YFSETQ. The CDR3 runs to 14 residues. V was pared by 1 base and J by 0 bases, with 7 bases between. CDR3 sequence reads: CASSLTGLNTEAFF. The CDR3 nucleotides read TGCGCCAGCAGCTTGACCGGGCTGAACACTGAAGCTTTCTTT.

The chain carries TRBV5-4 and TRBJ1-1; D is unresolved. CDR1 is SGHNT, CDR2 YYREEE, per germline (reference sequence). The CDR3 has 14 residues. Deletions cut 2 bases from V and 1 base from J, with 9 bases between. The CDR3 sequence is CASSFGQKNTEAFF. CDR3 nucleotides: TGTGCCAGCAGCTTCGGTCAGAAGAACACTGAAGCTTTCTTT.

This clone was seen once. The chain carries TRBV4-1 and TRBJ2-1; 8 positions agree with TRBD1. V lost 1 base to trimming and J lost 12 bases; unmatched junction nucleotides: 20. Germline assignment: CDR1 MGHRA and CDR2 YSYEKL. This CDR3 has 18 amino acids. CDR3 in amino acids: CASSQVVDRGRDEQLQFF. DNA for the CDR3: TGCGCCAGCAGCCAAGTCGTAGACAGGGGAAGAGACGAGCAGTTGCAGTTCTTC.

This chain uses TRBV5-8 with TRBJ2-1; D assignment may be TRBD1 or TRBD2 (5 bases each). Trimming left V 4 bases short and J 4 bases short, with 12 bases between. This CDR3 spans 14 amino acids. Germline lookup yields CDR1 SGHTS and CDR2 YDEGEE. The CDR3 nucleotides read TGTGCCAGCAGCCTGAACGGGGCATACAATGAGCAGTTCTTC. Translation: CASSLNGAYNEQFF.